What follows are 7 T cell receptor beta chains derived from one specimen sequenced in a study of blood T cell repertoires in COVID-19. Generated by immunoSEQ multiplex PCR, the TCRdb table keeps only in-frame clones and is missing some. The table includes hundreds of thousands of clones, about 70% detected once. Sequenced material: peripheral blood. The receptors derive from a woman aged 80 or over with acute or convalescent COVID-19.

The chain links TRBV7-8 to TRBJ2-2; a weak D match, TRBD1 (5 bases). This CDR3 comprises 15 residues. Germline V gene data show CDR1 as SGHVS and CDR2 as FQNEAQ. The V gene lost 5 bases and the J gene lost 6 bases, with 16 bases spanning the gap. The CDR3 bases are TGTGCCAGCAGCCAACAGCCGCAGGGCGCCGGGGAGCTGTTTTTT. Its protein product is CASSQQPQGAGELFF.

The gene calls are TRBV5-1 and TRBJ2-7, with no clear D. V was pared by 6 bases and J by 2 bases, with 18 bases between. This CDR3 comprises 15 residues. The germline CDR1 and CDR2 sequences are SGHRS and YFSETQ. CDR3 in amino acids: CASTISGDPPYEQYF. CDR3 in DNA: TGCGCCAGCACCATTTCAGGTGATCCTCCCTACGAGCAGTACTTC.

This clone appeared a single time. The CDR3: CASKGGNSNQPQHF. The CDR3 coding sequence is TGTGCCAGTAAGGGAGGGAATAGCAATCAGCCCCAGCATTTT. The rearrangement links TRBV19 to TRBJ1-5; D call uncertain. Germline-derived CDR1 and CDR2 are LNHDA and SQIVND (reference sequence). The CDR3 is made up of 14 amino acids. The V and J ends lost 7 bases and 0 bases respectively, with 10 bases between them.

This clone occurred many times. The genes are TRBV5-1 and TRBJ2-5; possibly TRBD2 for D (6 bases). Germline CDR1 and CDR2: SGHRS and YFSETQ. The CDR3 spans 14 residues. Trimming stripped 4 bases from V and 5 bases from J, with 15 bases between. The CDR3 DNA is TGCGCCAGCAGCCCGGAGGGCCGGCGGGAGACCCAGTACTTC. Translation gives CASSPEGRRETQYF.

This chain uses TRBV6-2 or TRBV6-3 with TRBJ2-7, with D possibly being TRBD1 (5 bases). The CDR3 runs 13 residues. V was shortened by 6 bases and J by 3 bases, with 12 bases between the two germline ends. Germline assignment: CDR1 MNHEY and CDR2 SVGEGT. The CDR3 bases are TGTGCCAGCAGCGCCCAGGGATTCTACGAGCAGTACTTC. It encodes CASSAQGFYEQYF.

This clone has a single count. V and J are TRBV3-1 (or the pseudogene TRBV3-2) and TRBJ2-1; D not resolved. The CDR3 has 12 residues. Trimming cost V 1 base and J 14 bases, with 12 bases left between them. The V gene's germline CDR1 is LGHDT and CDR2 YNNKEL (reference sequence). The CDR3 coding sequence is TGTGCCAGCAGCCAAGGACTCTCTGTGGAGTTCTTC. Its translation is CASSQGLSVEFF.

CDR3 sequence reads: CASSPRTGETYNYGYTF. The CDR3 nucleotides read TGTGCCAGCAGTCCCCGGACAGGCGAAACCTATAACTATGGCTACACCTTC. This chain connects TRBV27 to TRBJ1-2; 7 bases match TRBD1. V shed 5 bases, J shed 1 base, and the junction held 13 bases outside the gene matches. There are 17 residues in the CDR3. Germline loops: CDR1 MNHEY, CDR2 SMNVEV (reference sequence).